The clone carrying this T cell receptor (beta chain) showed up just a few times. The data originate from a study of blood T cell repertoires in COVID-19. At the level of the study: Spain, Italy and the United States supplied samples that represented acute and convalescent COVID-19. Nucleic acid was either cDNA or gDNA, and it came from T cells, B-cell-depleted T cells, or PBMCs.

Per the authors' pipeline: Amplifying reference gene primers gave estimates of nucleated cell counts. The repertoire was sequenced with immunoSEQ multiplex PCR; TCRdb's copy has only in-frame clones and lacks some. V and J calls and clone size come straight from that table; D and trimming were deduced from the DNA. The sample holds a few hundred thousand clones; about 80% are singletons and the top ten take around 7.8%. This CDR3 is built from 11 residues. V shed 5 bases and J shed 11 bases, with 10 bases lying between them. The germline gives CDR1 MNHNS, CDR2 SASEGT. Input material: peripheral blood. The genes are TRBV6-1 and TRBJ1-5, with D maybe TRBD1 (5 bases). The sequence derives from a human donor in a cohort sampled during active COVID-19. CDR3 bases: TGTGCCAGCAGTAGGGGCATGGCCCAGCATTTT. Its protein product is CASSRGMAQHF.